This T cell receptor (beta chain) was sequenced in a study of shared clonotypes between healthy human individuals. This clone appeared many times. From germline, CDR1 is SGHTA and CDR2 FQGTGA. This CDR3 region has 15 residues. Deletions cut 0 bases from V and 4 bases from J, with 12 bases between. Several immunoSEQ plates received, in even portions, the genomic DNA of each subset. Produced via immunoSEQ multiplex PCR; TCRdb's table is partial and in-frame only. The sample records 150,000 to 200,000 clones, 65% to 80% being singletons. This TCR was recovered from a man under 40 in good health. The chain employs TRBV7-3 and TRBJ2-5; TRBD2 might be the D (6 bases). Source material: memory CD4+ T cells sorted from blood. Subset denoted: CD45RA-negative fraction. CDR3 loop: CASSLTGTGAETQYF. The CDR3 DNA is TGTGCCAGCAGCTTAACGGGCACGGGAGCAGAGACCCAGTACTTC. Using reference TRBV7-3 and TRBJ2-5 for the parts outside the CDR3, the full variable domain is GAGVSQTPSNKVTEKGKYVELRCDPISGHTALYWYRQSLGQGPEFLIYFQGTGAADDSGLPNDRFFAVRPEGSVSTLKIQRTERGDSAVYLCASSLTGTGAETQYFGPGTRLLVL.